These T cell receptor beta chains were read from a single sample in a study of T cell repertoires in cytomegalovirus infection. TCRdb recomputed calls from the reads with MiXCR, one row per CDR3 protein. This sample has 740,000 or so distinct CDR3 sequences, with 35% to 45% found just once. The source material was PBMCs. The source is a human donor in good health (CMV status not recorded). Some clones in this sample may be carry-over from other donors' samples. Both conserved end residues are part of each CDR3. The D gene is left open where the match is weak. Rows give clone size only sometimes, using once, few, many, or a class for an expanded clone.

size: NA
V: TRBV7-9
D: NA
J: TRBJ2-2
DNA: TGTGCCAGTTTACCGGGGCTAGCGACCGGGGAGCTGTTTTTT
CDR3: CASLPGLATGELFF

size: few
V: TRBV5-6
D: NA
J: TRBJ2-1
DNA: TGTGCCAGCAGCTTTAAAACCGGACCGGAGTTCTACAATGAGCAGTTCTTC
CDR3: CASSFKTGPEFYNEQFF

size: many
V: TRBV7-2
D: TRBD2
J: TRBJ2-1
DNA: TGTGCCAGCAGACCCCAACTAGCGGGAGGGCCATCAAATGAGCAGTTCTTC
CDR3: CASRPQLAGGPSNEQFF

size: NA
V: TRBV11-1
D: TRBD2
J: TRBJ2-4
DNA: TGTGCCAGCAGCCGCTTCGTGGCGGGAGGGCAACGCGGAAACATTCAGTACTTC
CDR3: CASSRFVAGGQRGNIQYF

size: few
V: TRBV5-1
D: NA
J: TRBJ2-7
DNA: NA
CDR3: CASSLVVAGGSKYF

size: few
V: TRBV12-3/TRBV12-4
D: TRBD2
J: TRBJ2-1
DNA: TGTGCCAGCAGCTCTAGCGGGACTTCTGAGCAGTTCTTC
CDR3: CASSSSGTSEQFF

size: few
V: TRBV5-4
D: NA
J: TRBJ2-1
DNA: TGTGCCAGCAGCTTGGCCGGCGGCCTAAGCTCCTACAATGAGCAGTTCTTC
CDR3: CASSLAGGLSSYNEQFF

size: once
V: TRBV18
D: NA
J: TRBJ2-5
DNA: TGTGCCAGCTCATCGGACCCTCAGGCGACCCAGTACTTC
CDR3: CASSSDPQATQYF

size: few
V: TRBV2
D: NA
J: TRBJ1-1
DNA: TGTGCCAGCAGTGAAGCTGAATGGTACACTGAAGCTTTCTTT
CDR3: CASSEAEWYTEAFF

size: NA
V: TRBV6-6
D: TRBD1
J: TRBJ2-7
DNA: TGTGCCAGCAGTCACCGGGACAGGGGGGGGTGGCAGTACTTC
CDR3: CASSHRDRGGWQYF

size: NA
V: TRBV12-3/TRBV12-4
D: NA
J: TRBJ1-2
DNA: TGTGCCAGCAGCCAAGGGTCCTGGGCTGACTATGGCTACACCTTC
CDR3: CASSQGSWADYGYTF

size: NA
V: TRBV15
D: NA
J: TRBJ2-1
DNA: TGTGCCACCAGCAGAGATCTTCACAGCAATGAGCAGTTCTTC
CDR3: CATSRDLHSNEQFF

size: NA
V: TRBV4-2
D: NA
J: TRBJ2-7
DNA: TGTGCCAGCAGCCAAGGACCTCAGGGATACGAGCAGTACTTC
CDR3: CASSQGPQGYEQYF

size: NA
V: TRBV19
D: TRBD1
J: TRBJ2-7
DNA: TGTGCCAGTAGGATCGGACAGGGCAACGAGCAGTACTTC
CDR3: CASRIGQGNEQYF

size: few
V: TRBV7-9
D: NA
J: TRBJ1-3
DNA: TGTGCCAGCAGCCCAGCCGTGGGAGACGACACCATATATTTT
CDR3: CASSPAVGDDTIYF

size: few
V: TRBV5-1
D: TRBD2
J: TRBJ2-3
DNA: TGCGCCAGCAGCTTGGGGGCTAGCGGGATCACAGATACGCAGTATTTT
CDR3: CASSLGASGITDTQYF

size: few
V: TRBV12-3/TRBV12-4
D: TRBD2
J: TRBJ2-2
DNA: TGTGCCAGCAGTTTAGCAGTTGGAGGACTAGCGGGGGCAAACACCGGGGAGCTGTTTTTT
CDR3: CASSLAVGGLAGANTGELFF

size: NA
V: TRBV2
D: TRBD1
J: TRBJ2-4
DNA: TGTGCCAGCAGTGACATCTGGACAGGATCCTCCCGTATTCAGTACTTC
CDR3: CASSDIWTGSSRIQYF

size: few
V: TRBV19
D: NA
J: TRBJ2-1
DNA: TGTGCCAGTAGCAACCACGGACAGTACAATGAGCAGTTCTTC
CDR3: CASSNHGQYNEQFF

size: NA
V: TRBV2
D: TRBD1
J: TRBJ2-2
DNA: TGTGCCAGCAGTGAAGAGGGACAGGGGTTTGCCGGGGAGCTGTTTTTT
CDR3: CASSEEGQGFAGELFF

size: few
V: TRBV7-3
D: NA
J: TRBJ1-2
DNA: TGTGCCAGCCCCCCGGGCTACACCTTC
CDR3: CASPPGYTF

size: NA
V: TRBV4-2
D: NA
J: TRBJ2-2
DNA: TGTGCCAGCAGCCACACTCGGAGTGACGGCACCGGGGAGCTGTTTTTT
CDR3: CASSHTRSDGTGELFF

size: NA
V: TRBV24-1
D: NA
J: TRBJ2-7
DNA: TGTGCCACCAGTGAGGGGACGGCAGCCGAGCAGTACTTC
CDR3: CATSEGTAAEQYF

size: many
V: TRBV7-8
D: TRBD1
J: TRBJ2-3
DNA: TGTGCCAGCAGAAGGGACAGGGGACAGTTGGGTTCGCAGTATTTT
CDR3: CASRRDRGQLGSQYF

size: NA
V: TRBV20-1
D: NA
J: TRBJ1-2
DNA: TGCAGTGCTAGAGATAAGGGAACAGGGAACTATGGCTACACCTTC
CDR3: CSARDKGTGNYGYTF

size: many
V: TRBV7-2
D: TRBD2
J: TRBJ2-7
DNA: TGTGCCAGCAGCCGGGCTAGCGGGGGGACCTACGAGCAGTACTTC
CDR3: CASSRASGGTYEQYF

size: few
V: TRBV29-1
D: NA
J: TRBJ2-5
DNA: TGCAGCGTTTTTCCAATAGGAGAGACCCAGTACTTC
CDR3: CSVFPIGETQYF

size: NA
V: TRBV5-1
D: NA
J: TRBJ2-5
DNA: TGCGCCAGCAGCTTGGAAACGGGGGAGACCCAGTACTTC
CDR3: CASSLETGETQYF

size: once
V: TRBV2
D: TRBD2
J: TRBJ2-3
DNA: TGTGCCAGCAGACGCTCGGGACTAGCGGGATTTGGCACAGATACGCAGTATTTT
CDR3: CASRRSGLAGFGTDTQYF

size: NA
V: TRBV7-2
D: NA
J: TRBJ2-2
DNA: TGTGCCAGCAGCTCCCCCAGGGGATTAACCGGGGAGCTGTTTTTT
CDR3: CASSSPRGLTGELFF

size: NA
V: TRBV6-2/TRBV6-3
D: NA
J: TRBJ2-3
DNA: TGTGCCAGCAGCCGCCAGGGGTTCGATACGCAGTATTTT
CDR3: CASSRQGFDTQYF

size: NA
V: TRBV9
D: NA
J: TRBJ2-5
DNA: TGTGCCAGCAGCGTCGACGACATACGAGAGACCCAGTACTTC
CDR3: CASSVDDIRETQYF

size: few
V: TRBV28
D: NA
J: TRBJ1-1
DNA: TGTGCCAGCAGCTGGGGACGGAGGATGAACACTGAAGCTTTCTTT
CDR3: CASSWGRRMNTEAFF

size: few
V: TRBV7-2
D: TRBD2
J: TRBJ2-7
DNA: TGTGCCAGCAGCTCCGAGCGGGAGACCCCCTACGAGCAGTACTTC
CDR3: CASSSERETPYEQYF

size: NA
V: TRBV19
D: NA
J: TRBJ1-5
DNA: TGTGCCAGTAGTATGGGTCCCCAGGAGTATCAGCCCCAGCATTTT
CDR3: CASSMGPQEYQPQHF

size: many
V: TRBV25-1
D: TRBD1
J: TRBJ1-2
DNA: TGTGCCAGCAGTGGGACACAGGGGTCCTATGGCTACACCTTC
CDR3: CASSGTQGSYGYTF

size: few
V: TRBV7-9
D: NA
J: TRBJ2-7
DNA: TGTGCCAGCAGCTTAGGCCGAAGCGGAGGGGTCTCCTCCTACGAGCAGTACTTC
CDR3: CASSLGRSGGVSSYEQYF

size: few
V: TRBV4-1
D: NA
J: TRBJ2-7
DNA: TGCGCCAGCAGCCAACACCCCGGGGTCGTTTTGAACGAGCAGTACTTC
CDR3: CASSQHPGVVLNEQYF

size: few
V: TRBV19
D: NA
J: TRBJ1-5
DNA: TGTGCCAGTAGTATGAAGGGATTTTACAATCAGCCCCAGCATTTT
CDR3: CASSMKGFYNQPQHF

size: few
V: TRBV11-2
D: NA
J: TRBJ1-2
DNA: TGTGCCAGCAGCTCTCCTGCTAATAGACACCCTCATGGCTACACCTTC
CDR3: CASSSPANRHPHGYTF

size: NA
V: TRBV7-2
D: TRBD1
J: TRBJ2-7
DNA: TGTGCCAGCAGCTTTACCGGGACAGGGTCTCTCGAGCAGTACTTC
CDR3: CASSFTGTGSLEQYF

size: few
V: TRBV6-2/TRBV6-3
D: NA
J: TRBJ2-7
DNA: TGTGCCAGCGCCCCGACTCGTTCCTACGAGCAGTACTTC
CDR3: CASAPTRSYEQYF

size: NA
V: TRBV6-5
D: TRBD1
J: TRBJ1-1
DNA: TGTGCCAGCAGCCAGAGACAGGGGGCCCCTTTGGGCTTT
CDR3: CASSQRQGAPLGF

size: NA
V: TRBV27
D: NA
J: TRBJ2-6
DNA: TGTGCCAGAAGTTCTTGGGACGGAAGCTCTGGGGCCAACGTCCTGCCTTTC
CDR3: CARSSWDGSSGANVLPF

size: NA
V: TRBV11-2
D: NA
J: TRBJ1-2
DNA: TGTGCCAGCAGCTTAGGGGTTTACTGGGACTTC
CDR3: CASSLGVYWDF

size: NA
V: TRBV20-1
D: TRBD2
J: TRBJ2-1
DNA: TGCAGTGCTCGGACCCTAGGTGCGGGAGCCCGCCGGGAGCAGTTCTTC
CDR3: CSARTLGAGARREQFF

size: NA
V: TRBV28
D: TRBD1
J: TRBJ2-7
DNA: TGTGCCAGCAGCCCGATAGCCGGGACAGGAAACTCCTACGAGCAGTACTTC
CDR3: CASSPIAGTGNSYEQYF

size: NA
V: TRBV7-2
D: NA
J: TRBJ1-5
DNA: TGTGCCAGCAGCTTCCCTTGGGAGGGCAATCAGCCCCAGCATTTT
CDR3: CASSFPWEGNQPQHF

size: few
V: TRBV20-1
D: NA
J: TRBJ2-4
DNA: TGCAGTGCTAGTTCCTGGGGTGGGGAGACCAAAAACATTCAGTACTTC
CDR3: CSASSWGGETKNIQYF

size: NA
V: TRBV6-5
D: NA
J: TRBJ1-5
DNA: TGTGCCAGCAGTCAACGACAGTACAATCAGCCCCAGCATTTT
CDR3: CASSQRQYNQPQHF